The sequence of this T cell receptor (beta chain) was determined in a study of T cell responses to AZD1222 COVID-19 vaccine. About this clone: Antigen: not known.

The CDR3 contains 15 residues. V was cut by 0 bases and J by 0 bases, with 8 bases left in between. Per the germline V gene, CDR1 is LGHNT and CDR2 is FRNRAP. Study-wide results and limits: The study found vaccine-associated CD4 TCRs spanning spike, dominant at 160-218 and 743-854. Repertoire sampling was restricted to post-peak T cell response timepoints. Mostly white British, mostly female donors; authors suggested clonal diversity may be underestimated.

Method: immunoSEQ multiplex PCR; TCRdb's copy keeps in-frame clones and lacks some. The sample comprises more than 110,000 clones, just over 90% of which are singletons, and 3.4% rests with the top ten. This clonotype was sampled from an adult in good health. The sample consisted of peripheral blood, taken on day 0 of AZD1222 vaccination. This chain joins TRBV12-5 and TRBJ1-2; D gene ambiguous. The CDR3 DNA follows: TGTGCTAGTGGTTTGGTCTCCGGGGCTAACTATGGCTACACCTTC. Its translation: CASGLVSGANYGYTF.